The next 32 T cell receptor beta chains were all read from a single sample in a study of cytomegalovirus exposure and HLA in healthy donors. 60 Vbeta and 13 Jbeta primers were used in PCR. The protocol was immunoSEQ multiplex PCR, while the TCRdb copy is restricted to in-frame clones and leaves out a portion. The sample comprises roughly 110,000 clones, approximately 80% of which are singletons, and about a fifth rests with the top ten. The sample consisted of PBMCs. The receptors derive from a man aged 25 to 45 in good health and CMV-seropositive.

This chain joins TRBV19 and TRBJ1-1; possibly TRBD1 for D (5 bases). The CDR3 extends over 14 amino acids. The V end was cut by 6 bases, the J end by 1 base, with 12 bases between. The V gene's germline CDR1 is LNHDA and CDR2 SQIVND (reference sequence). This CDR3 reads CASRPLQENTEAFF. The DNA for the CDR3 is TGTGCCAGTAGGCCACTACAGGAGAACACTGAAGCTTTCTTT.

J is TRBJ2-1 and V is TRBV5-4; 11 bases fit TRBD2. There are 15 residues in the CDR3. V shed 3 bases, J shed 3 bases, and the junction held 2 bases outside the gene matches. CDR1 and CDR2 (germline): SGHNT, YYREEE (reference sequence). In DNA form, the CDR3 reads TGTGCCAGCAGCTACACTAGCGGGAGCTACAATGAGCAGTTCTTC. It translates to CASSYTSGSYNEQFF.

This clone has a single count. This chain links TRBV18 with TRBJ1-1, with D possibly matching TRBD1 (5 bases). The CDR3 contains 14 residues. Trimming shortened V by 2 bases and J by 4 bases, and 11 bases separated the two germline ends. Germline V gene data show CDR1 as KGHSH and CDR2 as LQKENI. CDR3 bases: TGTGCCAGCTCACCAAGCGGGGGAGTCACTGAAGCTTTCTTT. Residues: CASSPSGGVTEAFF. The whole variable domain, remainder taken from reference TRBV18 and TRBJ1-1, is NAGVMQNPRHLVRRRGQEARLRCSPMKGHSHVYWYRQLPEEGLKFMVYLQKENIIDESGMPKERFSAEFPKEGPSILRIQQVVRGDSAAYFCASSPSGGVTEAFFGQGTRLTVV.

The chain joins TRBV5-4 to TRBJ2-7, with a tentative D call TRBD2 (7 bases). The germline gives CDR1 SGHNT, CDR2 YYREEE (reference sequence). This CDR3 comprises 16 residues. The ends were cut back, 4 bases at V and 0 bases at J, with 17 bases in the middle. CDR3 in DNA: TGTGCCAGCAGCCAAGGAGGGGGGGGGAGCTCCTACGAGCAGTACTTC. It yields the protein CASSQGGGGSSYEQYF. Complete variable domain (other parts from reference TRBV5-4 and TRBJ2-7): ETGVTQSPTHLIKTRGQQVTLRCSSQSGHNTVSWYQQALGQGPQFIFQYYREEENGRGNFPPRFSGLQFPNYSSELNVNALELDDSALYLCASSQGGGGSSYEQYFGPGTRLTVT.

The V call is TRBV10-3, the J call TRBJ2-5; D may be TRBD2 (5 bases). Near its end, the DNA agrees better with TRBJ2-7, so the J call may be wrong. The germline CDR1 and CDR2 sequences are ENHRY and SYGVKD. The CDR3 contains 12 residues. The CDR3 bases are TGTGCCATCAAAACGGAGGTAGACGAGCAGTACTTC. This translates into CAIKTEVDEQYF.

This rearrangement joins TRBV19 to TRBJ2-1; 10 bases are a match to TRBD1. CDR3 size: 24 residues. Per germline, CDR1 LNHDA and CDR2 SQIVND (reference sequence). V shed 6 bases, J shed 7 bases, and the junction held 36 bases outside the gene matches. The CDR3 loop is CASRRRIGDRGRGQGLVPGNEQFF. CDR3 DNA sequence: TGTGCCAGTAGACGCAGGATAGGAGACAGGGGGCGCGGTCAGGGACTAGTGCCCGGTAATGAGCAGTTCTTC.

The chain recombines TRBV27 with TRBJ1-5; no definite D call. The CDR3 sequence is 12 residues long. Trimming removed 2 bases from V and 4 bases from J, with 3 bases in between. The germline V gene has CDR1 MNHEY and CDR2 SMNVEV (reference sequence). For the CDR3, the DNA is TGTGCCAGCAGTTTACCAAATCAGCCCCAGCATTTT. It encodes CASSLPNQPQHF.

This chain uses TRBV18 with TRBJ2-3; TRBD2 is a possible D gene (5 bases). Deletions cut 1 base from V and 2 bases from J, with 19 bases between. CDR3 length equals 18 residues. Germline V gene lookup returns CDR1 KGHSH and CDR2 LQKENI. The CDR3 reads CASSPLRAAEASTDTQYF. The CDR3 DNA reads TGTGCCAGCTCACCACTGAGGGCGGCGGAAGCTTCCACAGATACGCAGTATTTT.

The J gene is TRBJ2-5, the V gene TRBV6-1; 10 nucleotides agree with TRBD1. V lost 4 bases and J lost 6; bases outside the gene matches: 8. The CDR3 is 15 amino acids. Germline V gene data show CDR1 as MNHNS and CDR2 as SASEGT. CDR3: CASSGDRGRGKTQYF. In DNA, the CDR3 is TGTGCCAGCAGTGGGGACAGGGGAAGAGGAAAGACCCAGTACTTC.

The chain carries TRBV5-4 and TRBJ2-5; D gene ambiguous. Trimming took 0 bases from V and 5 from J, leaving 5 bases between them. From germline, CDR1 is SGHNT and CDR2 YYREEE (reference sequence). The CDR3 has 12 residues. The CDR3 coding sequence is TGTGCCAGCAGCTTGGACCGGGAGACCCAGTACTTC. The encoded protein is CASSLDRETQYF. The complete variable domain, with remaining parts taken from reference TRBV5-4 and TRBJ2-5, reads ETGVTQSPTHLIKTRGQQVTLRCSSQSGHNTVSWYQQALGQGPQFIFQYYREEENGRGNFPPRFSGLQFPNYSSELNVNALELDDSALYLCASSLDRETQYFGPGTRLLVL.

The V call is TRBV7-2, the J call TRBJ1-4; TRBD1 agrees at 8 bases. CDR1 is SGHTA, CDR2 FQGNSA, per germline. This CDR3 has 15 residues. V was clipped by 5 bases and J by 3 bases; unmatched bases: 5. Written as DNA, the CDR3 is TGTGCCAGCAGCCGCCAGACAGGGGCTAATGAAAAACTGTTTTTT. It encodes CASSRQTGANEKLFF.

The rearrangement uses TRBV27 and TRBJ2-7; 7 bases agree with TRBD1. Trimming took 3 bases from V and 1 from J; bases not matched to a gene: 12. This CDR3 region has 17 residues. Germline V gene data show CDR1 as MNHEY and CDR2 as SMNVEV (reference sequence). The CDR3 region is CASSFGQGDGRSYEQYF. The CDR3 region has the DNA TGTGCCAGCAGTTTTGGGCAGGGGGACGGCCGATCCTACGAGCAGTACTTC.

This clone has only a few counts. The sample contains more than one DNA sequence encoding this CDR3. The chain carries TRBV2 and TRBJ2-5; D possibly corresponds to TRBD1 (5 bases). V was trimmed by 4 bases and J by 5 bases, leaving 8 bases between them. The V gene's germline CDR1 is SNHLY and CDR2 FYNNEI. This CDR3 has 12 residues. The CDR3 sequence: CASSGQTETQYF. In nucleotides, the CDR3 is TGTGCCAGCAGTGGACAGACGGAGACCCAGTACTTC.

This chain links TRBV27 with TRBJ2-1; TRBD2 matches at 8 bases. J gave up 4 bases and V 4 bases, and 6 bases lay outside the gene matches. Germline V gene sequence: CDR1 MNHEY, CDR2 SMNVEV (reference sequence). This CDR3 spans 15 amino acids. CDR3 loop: CASSSGLAQYNEQFF. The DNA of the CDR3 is TGTGCCAGCAGTTCCGGACTAGCCCAATACAATGAGCAGTTCTTC.

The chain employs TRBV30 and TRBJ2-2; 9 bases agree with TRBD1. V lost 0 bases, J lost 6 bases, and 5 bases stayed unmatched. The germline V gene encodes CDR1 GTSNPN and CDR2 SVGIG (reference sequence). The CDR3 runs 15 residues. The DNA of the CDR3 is TGTGCCTGGAGTGTGGGGACAGGGCCCGCCGGGGAGCTGTTTTTT. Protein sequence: CAWSVGTGPAGELFF.

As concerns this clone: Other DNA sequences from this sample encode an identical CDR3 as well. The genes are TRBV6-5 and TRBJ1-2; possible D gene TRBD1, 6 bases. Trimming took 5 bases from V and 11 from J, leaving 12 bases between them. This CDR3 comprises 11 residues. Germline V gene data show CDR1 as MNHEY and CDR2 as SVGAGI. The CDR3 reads CASSQGQGYTF. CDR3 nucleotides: TGTGCCAGCAGTCAAGGGCAGGGGTACACCTTC.

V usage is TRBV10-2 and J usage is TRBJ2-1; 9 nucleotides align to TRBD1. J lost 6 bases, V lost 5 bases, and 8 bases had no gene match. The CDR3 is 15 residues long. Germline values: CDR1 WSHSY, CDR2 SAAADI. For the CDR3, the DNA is TGCGCCAGCAGTTATTGGACAGGGGAGGGCAATGAGCAGTTCTTC. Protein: CASSYWTGEGNEQFF.

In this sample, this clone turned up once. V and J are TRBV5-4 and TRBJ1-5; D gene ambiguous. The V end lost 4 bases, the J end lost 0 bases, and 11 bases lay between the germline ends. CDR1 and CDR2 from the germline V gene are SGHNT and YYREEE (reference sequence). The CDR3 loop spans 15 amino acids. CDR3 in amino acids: CASSTTPDSNQPQHF. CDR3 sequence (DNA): TGTGCCAGCAGCACGACACCCGATAGCAATCAGCCCCAGCATTTT.

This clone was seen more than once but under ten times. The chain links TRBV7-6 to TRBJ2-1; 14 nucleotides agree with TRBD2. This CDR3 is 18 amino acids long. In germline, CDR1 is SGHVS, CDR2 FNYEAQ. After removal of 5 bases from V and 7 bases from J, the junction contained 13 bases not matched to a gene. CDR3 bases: TGTGCCAGCAGCCCTACCCCCGGGACTAGCGGGAGTCTAAATGAGCAGTTCTTC. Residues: CASSPTPGTSGSLNEQFF.

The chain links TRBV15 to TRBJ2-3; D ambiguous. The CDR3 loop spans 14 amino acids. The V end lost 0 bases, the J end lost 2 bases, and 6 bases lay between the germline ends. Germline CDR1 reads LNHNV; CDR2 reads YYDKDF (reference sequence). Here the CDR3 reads CATSRDQVTDTQYF. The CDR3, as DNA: TGTGCCACCAGCAGAGATCAGGTCACAGATACGCAGTATTTT.

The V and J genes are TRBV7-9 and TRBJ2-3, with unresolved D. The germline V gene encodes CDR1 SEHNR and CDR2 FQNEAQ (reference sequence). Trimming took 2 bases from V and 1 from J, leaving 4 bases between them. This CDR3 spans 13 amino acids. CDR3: CASSLSGTDTQYF. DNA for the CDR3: TGTGCCAGCAGCTTATCAGGCACAGATACGCAGTATTTT. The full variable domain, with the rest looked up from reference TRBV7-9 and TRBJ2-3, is DTGVSQNPRHKITKRGQNVTFRCDPISEHNRLYWYRQTLGQGPEFLTYFQNEAQLEKSRLLSDRFSAERPKGSFSTLEIQRTEQGDSAMYLCASSLSGTDTQYFGPGTRLTVL.

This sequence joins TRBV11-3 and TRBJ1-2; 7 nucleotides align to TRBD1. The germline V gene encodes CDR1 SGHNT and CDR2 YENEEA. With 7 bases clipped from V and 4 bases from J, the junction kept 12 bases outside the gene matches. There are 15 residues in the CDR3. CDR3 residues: CASIPSGGFPYGYTF. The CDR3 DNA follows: TGTGCCAGCATCCCCTCAGGGGGTTTCCCCTATGGCTACACCTTC.

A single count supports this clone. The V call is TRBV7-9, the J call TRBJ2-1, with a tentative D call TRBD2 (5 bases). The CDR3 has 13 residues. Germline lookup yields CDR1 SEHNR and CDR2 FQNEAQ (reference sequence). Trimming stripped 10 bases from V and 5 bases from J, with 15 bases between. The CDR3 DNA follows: TGTGCCACCTCCCGGGGAACCGACAATGAGCAGTTCTTC. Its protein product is CATSRGTDNEQFF. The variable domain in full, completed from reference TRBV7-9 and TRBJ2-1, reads DTGVSQNPRHKITKRGQNVTFRCDPISEHNRLYWYRQTLGQGPEFLTYFQNEAQLEKSRLLSDRFSAERPKGSFSTLEIQRTEQGDSAMYLCATSRGTDNEQFFGPGTRLTVL.

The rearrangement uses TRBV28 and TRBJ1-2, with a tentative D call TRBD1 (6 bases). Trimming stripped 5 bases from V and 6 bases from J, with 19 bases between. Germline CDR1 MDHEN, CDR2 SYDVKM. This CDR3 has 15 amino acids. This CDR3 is CASSATGRRWDGYTF. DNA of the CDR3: TGTGCCAGCAGTGCAACAGGGCGCCGGTGGGATGGCTACACCTTC.

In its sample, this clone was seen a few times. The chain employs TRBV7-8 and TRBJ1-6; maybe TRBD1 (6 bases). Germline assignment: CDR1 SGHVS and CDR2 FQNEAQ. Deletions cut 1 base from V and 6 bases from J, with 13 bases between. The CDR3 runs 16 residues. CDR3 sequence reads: CASSLERTAFNSPLHF. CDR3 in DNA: TGTGCCAGCAGCTTAGAACGGACAGCTTTTAATTCACCCCTCCACTTT.

CDR3 in DNA: TGTGCCAGCAGCCGTAAGGCCGGCGGAGACACTGAAGCTTTCTTT. Encoded protein: CASSRKAGGDTEAFF. The chain combines TRBV13 with TRBJ1-1; no clear D. The CDR3 loop spans 15 amino acids. Trimming removed 5 bases at V and 3 bases at J, with 16 bases between. CDR1 is PRHDT, CDR2 FYEKMQ, per germline (reference sequence).

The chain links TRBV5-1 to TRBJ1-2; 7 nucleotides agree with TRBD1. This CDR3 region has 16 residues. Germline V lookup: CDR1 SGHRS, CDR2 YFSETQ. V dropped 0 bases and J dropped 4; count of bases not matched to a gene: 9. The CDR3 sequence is CASSLASGTATYGYTF. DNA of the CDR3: TGCGCCAGCAGCTTGGCCTCGGGGACAGCTACCTATGGCTACACCTTC.

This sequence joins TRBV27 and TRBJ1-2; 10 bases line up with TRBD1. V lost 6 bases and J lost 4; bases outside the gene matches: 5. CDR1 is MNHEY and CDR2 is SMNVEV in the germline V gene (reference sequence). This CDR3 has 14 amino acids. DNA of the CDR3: TGTGCCAGCAGGGGGACAGGGGAAGGCTATGGCTACACCTTC. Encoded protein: CASRGTGEGYGYTF.

As DNA, the CDR3 is TGCGCCAGCAGCCCCGGGACTAGCGGGGGGGATGAGCAGTTCTTC. Translation gives CASSPGTSGGDEQFF. This sequence joins TRBV5-1 and TRBJ2-1; the match to TRBD2 covers 16 bases. Trimming cost V 4 bases and J 8 bases; bases outside gene matches: 3. This CDR3 comprises 15 residues. The germline gives CDR1 SGHRS, CDR2 YFSETQ.

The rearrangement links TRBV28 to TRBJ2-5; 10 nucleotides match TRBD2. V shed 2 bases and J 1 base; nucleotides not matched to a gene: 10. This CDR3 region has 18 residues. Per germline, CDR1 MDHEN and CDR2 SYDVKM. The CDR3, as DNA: TGTGCCAGCAGTTTACCAACAGAAAGACTAGCGGGCCAAGAGACCCAGTACTTC. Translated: CASSLPTERLAGQETQYF.

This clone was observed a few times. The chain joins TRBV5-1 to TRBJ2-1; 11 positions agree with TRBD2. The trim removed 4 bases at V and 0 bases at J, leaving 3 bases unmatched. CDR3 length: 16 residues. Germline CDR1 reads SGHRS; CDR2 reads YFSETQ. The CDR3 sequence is CASSPSGGSSYNEQFF. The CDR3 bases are TGCGCCAGCAGCCCTAGCGGGGGGAGCTCCTACAATGAGCAGTTCTTC.

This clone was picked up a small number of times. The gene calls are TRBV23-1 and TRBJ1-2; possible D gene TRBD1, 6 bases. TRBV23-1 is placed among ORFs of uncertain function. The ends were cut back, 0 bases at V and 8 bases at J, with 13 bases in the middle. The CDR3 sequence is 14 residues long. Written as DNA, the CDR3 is TGCGCCAGCAGTCAATCCTCAGGGGATGGCGGCTACACCTTC. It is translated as CASSQSSGDGGYTF.